Many counts were recorded for the clone carrying this T cell receptor (beta chain). The antigen remains unidentified. Germline CDR1 SGHVS, CDR2 FQNEAQ. The V end was cut by 6 bases, the J end by 4 bases, with 9 bases between. The CDR3 covers 13 residues. Thyroid surgery had not been preceded by any treatment in any patient. In the study's own analysis: In papillary thyroid cancer, a distant-metastasis classifier was built using CDR3 differences across clinicopathological groups. TCRdb re-called the PCR reads with MiXCR. These V and J calls originate from TCRdb's pipeline instead of the authors' own analysis. The sample includes over 20,000 clones, about 20% of them seen just once. This specimen comes from a study of metastatic and nonmetastatic thyroid tumors. Across the study: Across peripheral blood and tumor or nodule tissue samples taken from malignant and benign thyroid patients, the repertoires were compared with one another. Findings of the study overall: Benign nodules reportedly had significantly lower TCR beta diversity than malignant thyroid tumors in blood and tumor.

The sample taken for sequencing was blood. The receptor was derived from a female donor with papillary thyroid cancer or a benign thyroid nodule (not recorded which). Some clones in this sample may be carry-over from other donors' samples. The rearrangement links TRBV7-8 to TRBJ1-4; D gene ambiguous. The CDR3, as DNA: TGTGCCAGCAGAGGCAGGTTTAATGAAAAACTGTTTTTT. Amino acid sequence: CASRGRFNEKLFF.